A single sample gave rise to the 10 T cell receptor beta chains below, sequenced in a study of OX40 agonist ivuxolimab in advanced cancers. The data were produced by immunoSEQ multiplex PCR, yet TCRdb's version contains in-frame clones alone and is incomplete. The table lists 60,000 or so clones, approximately 86% of them singletons. The source was CD4+ or CD8+ T cells sorted from blood, collected in a trial of the OX40 agonist ivuxolimab. The receptor set was obtained from an adult with an advanced solid tumor such as melanoma, head and neck, liver or kidney cancer.

This clone appeared once. The chain is built from TRBV11-3 and TRBJ1-2; D is unresolved. CDR1 and CDR2 (germline): SGHNT, YENEEA. CDR3 length: 16 amino acids. V gave up 6 bases and J gave up 2 bases, with 19 bases separating them. The CDR3 nucleotides read TGTGCCAGCAGTCCTAAGGTGGGATTTATAAACTATGGCTACACCTTC. Translation: CASSPKVGFINYGYTF. The whole variable domain, remainder taken from reference TRBV11-3 and TRBJ1-2, is EAGVVQSPRYKIIEKKQPVAFWCNPISGHNTLYWYLQNLGQGPELLIRYENEEAVDDSQLPKDRFSAERLKGVDSTLKIQPAELGDSAVYLCASSPKVGFINYGYTFGSGTRLTVV.

The CDR3 is CAWKGDPNEQFF. The CDR3 DNA reads as TGTGCCTGGAAGGGGGACCCCAATGAGCAGTTCTTC. This sequence joins TRBV30 and TRBJ2-1; tentative D call: TRBD1 (6 bases). V was clipped by 4 bases and J by 6 bases, with 10 bases between them. This CDR3 contains 12 residues. Germline CDR1 reads GTSNPN; CDR2 reads SVGIG (reference sequence).

V gene TRBV5-4 combines with J gene TRBJ2-1; D is unclear. V lost 2 bases, J lost 9 bases, and 15 bases lay in between. Per the germline V gene, CDR1 is SGHNT and CDR2 is YYREEE (reference sequence). This CDR3 has 14 residues. CDR3 nucleotide sequence: TGTGCCAGCAGCTTACGTCGATCTTTTGGTGAGCAGTTCTTC. It specifies CASSLRRSFGEQFF.

V usage is TRBV27 and J usage is TRBJ2-7, with D possibly matching TRBD2 (6 bases). Germline V gives CDR1 MNHEY, CDR2 SMNVEV (reference sequence). With 9 bases removed from V and 2 bases from J, the gap between germline ends came to 20 bases. The CDR3 runs to 15 residues. Here the CDR3 DNA reads TGTGCCAGTTCGAGTGCGGCGGGGCAAGCCTACGAGCAGTACTTC. Translating it yields CASSSAAGQAYEQYF.

The chain recombines TRBV2 with TRBJ1-4; the D gene is possibly TRBD1 (6 bases). V was cut by 5 bases and J by 15 bases, with 19 bases left in between. The CDR3 totals 13 residues. Germline-derived CDR1 and CDR2 are SNHLY and FYNNEI. CDR3 sequence: CASSRTGIGGVFF. As DNA, the CDR3 is TGTGCCAGCAGTCGAACAGGGATCGGGGGGGTGTTTTTT.

This rearrangement joins TRBV5-4 to TRBJ2-1; TRBD2 matches at 9 bases. The CDR3 loop spans 12 amino acids. CDR1 and CDR2 (germline): SGHNT, YYREEE (reference sequence). With 3 bases clipped from V and 10 bases from J, the junction kept 2 bases outside the gene matches. The CDR3 DNA is TGTGCCAGCAGCTCGACTAGCGGCGAGCAGTTCTTC. As protein: CASSSTSGEQFF.

The genes are TRBV5-1 and TRBJ2-1; D unresolved. CDR1 is SGHRS, CDR2 YFSETQ, per germline. Trimming took off 0 bases at V and 0 bases at J, with 10 bases between the two ends. The length of the CDR3 is 16 residues. Here the CDR3 reads CASSLAMVSSYNEQFF. For the CDR3, the DNA is TGCGCCAGCAGCTTGGCTATGGTCAGCTCCTACAATGAGCAGTTCTTC. Based on the CDR3 plus reference TRBV5-1 and TRBJ2-1, the full variable domain is KAGVTQTPRYLIKTRGQQVTLSCSPISGHRSVSWYQQTPGQGLQFLFEYFSETQRNKGNFPGRFSGRQFSNSRSEMNVSTLELGDSALYLCASSLAMVSSYNEQFFGPGTRLTVL.

V is TRBV28 and J is TRBJ1-4; no clear D gene. The germline V gene encodes CDR1 MDHEN and CDR2 SYDVKM. The CDR3 is 13 amino acids. Trimming stripped 2 bases from V and 7 bases from J, with 8 bases between. CDR3 coding DNA: TGTGCCAGCAGTTTAGGGCTTCTTGAAAAACTGTTTTTT. Its translation: CASSLGLLEKLFF. The full variable domain, rest sourced from reference TRBV28 and TRBJ1-4, is DVKVTQSSRYLVKRTGEKVFLECVQDMDHENMFWYRQDPGLGLRLIYFSYDVKMKEKGDIPEGYSVSREKKERFSLILESASTNQTSMYLCASSLGLLEKLFFGSGTQLSVL.

The rearrangement links TRBV28 to TRBJ1-1; D is unclear. Germline V gene lookup returns CDR1 MDHEN and CDR2 SYDVKM. This CDR3 comprises 14 residues. V was cut by 7 bases and J by 7 bases, with 19 bases left in between. The CDR3 protein is CASTLGLPQIEAFF. In DNA form, the CDR3 reads TGTGCCAGCACCTTAGGGTTGCCCCAAATTGAAGCTTTCTTT.

This clone is a singleton in its sample. V usage is TRBV13 and J usage is TRBJ2-2; 7 positions agree with TRBD1. CDR1 is PRHDT, CDR2 FYEKMQ, per germline (reference sequence). J was trimmed by 3 bases and V by 4 bases; bases with no gene match: 8. The CDR3 has 16 residues. CDR3 loop: CASSSQNRGYTGELFF. The CDR3 region has the DNA TGTGCCAGCAGCTCCCAAAACAGGGGATACACCGGGGAGCTGTTTTTT.